This TCR beta chain was observed in a study of CXCR3-negative and CXCR3-positive naive CD8 T cells. Per germline, CDR1 SGHRS and CDR2 YFSETQ. The length of the CDR3 is 14 residues. With UMI labels, 5' RACE was used to prepare the TRB cDNA libraries. TCRdb re-analyzed the 5' RACE reads; it lists each CDR3 protein once, without DNA. There are 48,000 or so distinct CDR3 sequences in the sample, with 15% held by the top ten. J is TRBJ2-1 and V is TRBV5-1; the D gene TCRdb calls, TRBD1, cannot be checked with no DNA. This TCR was recovered from a human donor in good health. Some clones in this sample may be carry-over from other donors' samples. Sequencing used memory CD8+ T cells from blood. The CDR3 here is CASSISDRGNEQFF.